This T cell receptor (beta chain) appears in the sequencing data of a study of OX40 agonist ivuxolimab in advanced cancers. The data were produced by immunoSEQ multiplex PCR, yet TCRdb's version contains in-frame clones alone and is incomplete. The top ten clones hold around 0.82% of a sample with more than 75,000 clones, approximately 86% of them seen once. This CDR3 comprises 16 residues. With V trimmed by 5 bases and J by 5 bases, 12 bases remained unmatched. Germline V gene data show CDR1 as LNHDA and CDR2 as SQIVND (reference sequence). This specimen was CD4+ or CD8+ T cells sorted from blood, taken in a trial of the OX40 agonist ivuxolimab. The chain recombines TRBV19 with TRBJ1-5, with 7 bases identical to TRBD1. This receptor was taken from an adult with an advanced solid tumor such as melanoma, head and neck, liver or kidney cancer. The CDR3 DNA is TGTGCCAGTAGTTCCCGGGGGGACAGAGCATATCAGCCCCAGCATTTT. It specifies CASSSRGDRAYQPQHF.